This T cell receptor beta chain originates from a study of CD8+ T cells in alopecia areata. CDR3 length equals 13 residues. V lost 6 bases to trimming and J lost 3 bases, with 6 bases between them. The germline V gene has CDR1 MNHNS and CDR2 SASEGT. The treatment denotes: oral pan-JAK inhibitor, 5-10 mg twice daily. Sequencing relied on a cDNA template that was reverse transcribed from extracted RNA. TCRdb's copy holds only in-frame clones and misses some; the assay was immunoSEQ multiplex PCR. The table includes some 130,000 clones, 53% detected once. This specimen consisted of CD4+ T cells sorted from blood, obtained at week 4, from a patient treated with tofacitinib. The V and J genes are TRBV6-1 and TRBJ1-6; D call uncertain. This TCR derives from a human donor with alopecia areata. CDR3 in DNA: TGTGCCAGCAGCCTAGACTATAATTCACCCCTCCACTTT. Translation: CASSLDYNSPLHF.